This is a list of T cell receptor beta chains from one sample in a study of T-cell memory formation after mild COVID-19. MiXCR was run by TCRdb on the 5' RACE reads, yielding one entry per CDR3 protein. Of approximately 570,000 distinct CDR3 sequences in the sample, about a sixth were seen once. The sample was PBMCs or a T cell subset sorted from them (not recorded which). Receptors originate from an adult woman who had mild COVID-19 (a few samples of this study predate the infection). Cell type and time point are not known. Each CDR3 is given with its conserved first and last residue. The order of the fields is CDR3 protein, CDR3 DNA, V gene, D gene, J gene, clone size. A D gene is named only where the DNA matches it firmly. Clone size is not always given. Where it is, it says once, few, many or a class for expanded clones.

CDR3 protein: CASRKDSAGEQFF
CDR3 DNA: TGTGCCAGCAGAAAGGACTCGGCGGGTGAGCAGTTCTTC
V gene: TRBV6-5
D gene: -
J gene: TRBJ2-1
clone size: -

CDR3 protein: CSARLTNYNEQFF
CDR3 DNA: TGCAGTGCTAGACTGACGAATTACAATGAGCAGTTCTTC
V gene: TRBV20-1
D gene: -
J gene: TRBJ2-1
clone size: few

CDR3 protein: CSAGLAGYEQYF
CDR3 DNA: TGCAGTGCGGGACTAGCGGGATATGAGCAGTACTTC
V gene: TRBV20-1
D gene: TRBD2
J gene: TRBJ2-7
clone size: few

CDR3 protein: CASSLAPGQPRVDYGYTF
CDR3 DNA: TGTGCCAGCAGTTTAGCGCCGGGACAACCCAGAGTAGACTATGGCTACACCTTC
V gene: TRBV12-3/TRBV12-4
D gene: -
J gene: TRBJ1-2
clone size: -

CDR3 protein: CASSRLAYPSSDTQYF
CDR3 DNA: TGTGCCAGCAGTCGACTAGCCTACCCGTCGTCAGATACGCAGTATTTT
V gene: TRBV12-3/TRBV12-4
D gene: TRBD2
J gene: TRBJ2-3
clone size: few

CDR3 protein: CASTRQELRAKNIQYF
CDR3 DNA: TGTGCCAGCACGCGACAGGAATTGAGGGCCAAAAACATTCAGTACTTC
V gene: TRBV2
D gene: -
J gene: TRBJ2-4
clone size: -

CDR3 protein: CASSFGTDNYGYTF
CDR3 DNA: TGTGCCAGCAGTTTTGGGACAGACAACTATGGCTACACCTTC
V gene: TRBV12-3/TRBV12-4
D gene: TRBD1
J gene: TRBJ1-2
clone size: -

CDR3 protein: CASSFAVGATGSYNEQFF
CDR3 DNA: TGCGCCAGCAGCTTCGCCGTGGGAGCCACGGGGTCCTACAATGAGCAGTTCTTC
V gene: TRBV5-1
D gene: -
J gene: TRBJ2-1
clone size: many

CDR3 protein: CASTLSEGSYEQYF
CDR3 DNA: TGTGCCAGCACCTTAAGTGAGGGCTCCTACGAGCAGTACTTC
V gene: TRBV7-9
D gene: -
J gene: TRBJ2-7
clone size: few

CDR3 protein: CASSPSLREWSF
CDR3 DNA: TGTGCCAGCAGCCCCTCACTGCGGGAGTGGTCCTTC
V gene: TRBV7-3
D gene: TRBD2
J gene: TRBJ2-1
clone size: -

CDR3 protein: CASSQVTGVNYGYTF
CDR3 DNA: TGTGCCAGCAGCCAAGTAACAGGGGTGAACTATGGCTACACCTTC
V gene: TRBV4-2
D gene: TRBD1
J gene: TRBJ1-2
clone size: few

CDR3 protein: CASSFNGKNTIYF
CDR3 DNA: TGTGCCAGCAGTTTTAACGGGAAAAACACCATATATTTT
V gene: TRBV12-3/TRBV12-4
D gene: -
J gene: TRBJ1-3
clone size: few

CDR3 protein: CASSQEGVRGPATRSRAKNIQYF
CDR3 DNA: TGTGCCAGCAGCCAAGAAGGGGTACGGGGTCCCGCAACTCGATCGAGGGCCAAAAACATTCAGTACTTC
V gene: TRBV3-1
D gene: -
J gene: TRBJ2-4
clone size: few

CDR3 protein: CASSQTGVSTEAFF
CDR3 DNA: TGTGCCAGCAGCCAAACGGGGGTGAGCACTGAAGCTTTCTTT
V gene: TRBV7-9
D gene: -
J gene: TRBJ1-1
clone size: few

CDR3 protein: CASSQGSGQGARGAFF
CDR3 DNA: TGCGCCAGCAGCCAGGGATCGGGACAGGGCGCGAGAGGGGCTTTCTTT
V gene: TRBV4-3
D gene: TRBD1
J gene: TRBJ1-1
clone size: many

CDR3 protein: CASSVGRQGWEDSNQPQHF
CDR3 DNA: TGTGCCAGCAGCGTAGGACGACAGGGATGGGAGGATAGCAATCAGCCCCAGCATTTT
V gene: TRBV7-8
D gene: TRBD1
J gene: TRBJ1-5
clone size: -

CDR3 protein: CASTQAWGSNYGYTF
CDR3 DNA: TGTGCCAGCACCCAAGCGTGGGGCTCAAACTATGGCTACACCTTC
V gene: TRBV6-5
D gene: -
J gene: TRBJ1-2
clone size: -

CDR3 protein: CAISEGQGYEQYF
CDR3 DNA: TGTGCCATCAGTGAGGGACAGGGATACGAGCAGTACTTC
V gene: TRBV10-3
D gene: TRBD1
J gene: TRBJ2-7
clone size: many

CDR3 protein: CASSPRSNLRTNTGELFF
CDR3 DNA: TGTGCCAGCTCACCGAGGAGCAACTTGCGGACGAACACCGGGGAGCTGTTTTTT
V gene: TRBV18
D gene: -
J gene: TRBJ2-2
clone size: many

CDR3 protein: CASSLGETQYF
CDR3 DNA: TGTGCCAGCAGTTTAGGCGAGACCCAGTACTTC
V gene: TRBV12-3/TRBV12-4
D gene: -
J gene: TRBJ2-5
clone size: medium-sized

CDR3 protein: CASSLDQGAYYGYTF
CDR3 DNA: TGCGCCAGCAGCTTGGATCAGGGGGCCTACTATGGCTACACCTTC
V gene: TRBV5-1
D gene: TRBD1
J gene: TRBJ1-2
clone size: few

CDR3 protein: CASSLRGSLLETQYF
CDR3 DNA: TGTGCCAGCAGTTTAAGAGGGAGCCTCTTAGAGACCCAGTACTTC
V gene: TRBV12-3/TRBV12-4
D gene: -
J gene: TRBJ2-5
clone size: few

CDR3 protein: CASSLVLWTGGEFF
CDR3 DNA: TGTGCCAGCAGCTTAGTCCTATGGACAGGTGGAGAGTTCTTC
V gene: TRBV7-2
D gene: TRBD1
J gene: TRBJ2-1
clone size: many

CDR3 protein: CATSDPDGAHGYTF
CDR3 DNA: TGTGCCACCAGTGATCCCGACGGAGCCCATGGCTACACCTTC
V gene: TRBV24-1
D gene: -
J gene: TRBJ1-2
clone size: few

CDR3 protein: CASSSHQEDNEQFF
CDR3 DNA: TGTGCCAGCAGTTCCCATCAAGAAGACAATGAGCAGTTCTTC
V gene: TRBV6-5
D gene: -
J gene: TRBJ2-1
clone size: -

CDR3 protein: CAWSVDRGHEQYF
CDR3 DNA: TGTGCCTGGAGTGTGGACAGGGGGCACGAGCAGTACTTC
V gene: TRBV30
D gene: TRBD1
J gene: TRBJ2-7
clone size: -

CDR3 protein: CASSLTGHRNEQFF
CDR3 DNA: TGTGCCAGCAGCTTAACGGGGCACCGAAATGAGCAGTTCTTC
V gene: TRBV5-4
D gene: -
J gene: TRBJ2-1
clone size: -

CDR3 protein: CASSVEFYEQYF
CDR3 DNA: TGTGCCAGCAGTGTAGAGTTTTACGAGCAGTACTTC
V gene: TRBV6-1
D gene: -
J gene: TRBJ2-7
clone size: -

CDR3 protein: CASSPWDRRSYEQYF
CDR3 DNA: TGTGCCAGCAGCCCCTGGGACAGGCGTTCCTACGAGCAGTACTTC
V gene: TRBV3-1
D gene: TRBD1
J gene: TRBJ2-7
clone size: -

CDR3 protein: CASSPWEGRHTEAFF
CDR3 DNA: TGTGCCAGCAGCCCCTGGGAGGGGCGTCACACTGAAGCTTTCTTT
V gene: TRBV6-5
D gene: -
J gene: TRBJ1-1
clone size: -

CDR3 protein: CASRFGEPSTDTQYF
CDR3 DNA: TGTGCCAGCCGCTTTGGGGAGCCTAGCACAGATACGCAGTATTTT
V gene: TRBV27
D gene: -
J gene: TRBJ2-3
clone size: -

CDR3 protein: CAISEGSSSYNEQFF
CDR3 DNA: TGTGCCATCAGTGAGGGATCAAGCTCCTACAATGAGCAGTTCTTC
V gene: TRBV10-3
D gene: -
J gene: TRBJ2-1
clone size: -

CDR3 protein: CASSSDGHRRYEQYF
CDR3 DNA: TGTGCCAGCAGTTCCGATGGCCACCGTAGGTACGAGCAGTACTTC
V gene: TRBV2
D gene: -
J gene: TRBJ2-7
clone size: -

CDR3 protein: CASSLVLTEQFF
CDR3 DNA: TGTGCCAGCAGCTTAGTGTTGACTGAGCAGTTCTTC
V gene: TRBV7-2
D gene: -
J gene: TRBJ2-1
clone size: few

CDR3 protein: CSVVSPGTGFYEQYF
CDR3 DNA: TGCAGCGTTGTTTCCCCCGGGACAGGCTTCTACGAGCAGTACTTC
V gene: TRBV29-1
D gene: TRBD1
J gene: TRBJ2-7
clone size: few

CDR3 protein: CASSLAGRDGTKAGELFF
CDR3 DNA: TGTGCCAGCAGTTTAGCGGGGCGGGACGGAACTAAGGCCGGGGAGCTGTTTTTT
V gene: TRBV12-3/TRBV12-4
D gene: -
J gene: TRBJ2-2
clone size: few

CDR3 protein: CASSSRGRGNEQFF
CDR3 DNA: TGTGCCAGCAGCTCACGAGGGCGCGGCAATGAGCAGTTCTTC
V gene: TRBV7-9
D gene: -
J gene: TRBJ2-1
clone size: -

CDR3 protein: CSASPPRTDSNQPQHF
CDR3 DNA: TGCAGTGCTAGCCCCCCCCGGACGGATAGCAATCAGCCCCAGCATTTT
V gene: TRBV20-1
D gene: -
J gene: TRBJ1-5
clone size: -

CDR3 protein: CASRRLGNSPLHF
CDR3 DNA: TGTGCCAGCAGGCGTTTGGGTAATTCACCCCTCCACTTT
V gene: TRBV7-9
D gene: -
J gene: TRBJ1-6
clone size: -

CDR3 protein: CAIRQTGSPSPYEQYF
CDR3 DNA: TGTGCCATCAGACAAACAGGGTCCCCTTCACCCTACGAGCAGTACTTC
V gene: TRBV10-3
D gene: -
J gene: TRBJ2-7
clone size: few

CDR3 protein: CATSFRLPIAPDTQYF
CDR3 DNA: TGTGCCACCAGCTTTCGGCTACCGATCGCCCCAGATACGCAGTATTTT
V gene: TRBV15
D gene: -
J gene: TRBJ2-3
clone size: -

CDR3 protein: CASSPQLEGVTDTQYF
CDR3 DNA: TGTGCCAGCAGCCCCCAGCTAGAGGGGGTCACAGATACGCAGTATTTT
V gene: TRBV11-1
D gene: -
J gene: TRBJ2-3
clone size: -

CDR3 protein: CASSQGLAGVWQETQYF
CDR3 DNA: TGCGCCAGCAGTCAGGGACTAGCGGGGGTCTGGCAAGAGACCCAGTACTTC
V gene: TRBV5-1
D gene: TRBD2
J gene: TRBJ2-5
clone size: -

CDR3 protein: CASRARDRGTYNEQFF
CDR3 DNA: TGTGCCAGCAGGGCCCGGGACAGGGGGACCTACAATGAGCAGTTCTTC
V gene: TRBV5-6
D gene: TRBD1
J gene: TRBJ2-1
clone size: few

CDR3 protein: CASSQDPPGATGELFF
CDR3 DNA: TGCGCCAGCAGCCAAGACCCCCCGGGGGCCACCGGGGAGCTGTTTTTT
V gene: TRBV4-3
D gene: -
J gene: TRBJ2-2
clone size: many

CDR3 protein: CASSREQETQYF
CDR3 DNA: TGCGCCAGCAGCCGGGAGCAAGAGACCCAGTACTTC
V gene: TRBV5-1
D gene: -
J gene: TRBJ2-5
clone size: many

CDR3 protein: CASSPQVADTQYF
CDR3 DNA: TGTGCCAGCAGCCCCCAGGTAGCGGATACGCAGTATTTT
V gene: TRBV5-5
D gene: -
J gene: TRBJ2-3
clone size: many

CDR3 protein: CATSPGTDTQYF
CDR3 DNA: TGTGCCACCAGCCCGGGCACAGATACGCAGTATTTT
V gene: TRBV15
D gene: -
J gene: TRBJ2-3
clone size: few

CDR3 protein: CATSDLVGQYF
CDR3 DNA: TGTGCCACCAGTGATTTGGTTGGCCAGTACTTC
V gene: TRBV24-1
D gene: -
J gene: TRBJ2-5
clone size: -

CDR3 protein: CSAPGQGTSAASGGRVGELFF
CDR3 DNA: TGCAGTGCTCCGGGACAGGGGACCTCAGCGGCTAGCGGGGGACGGGTCGGGGAGCTGTTTTTT
V gene: TRBV20-1
D gene: -
J gene: TRBJ2-2
clone size: -